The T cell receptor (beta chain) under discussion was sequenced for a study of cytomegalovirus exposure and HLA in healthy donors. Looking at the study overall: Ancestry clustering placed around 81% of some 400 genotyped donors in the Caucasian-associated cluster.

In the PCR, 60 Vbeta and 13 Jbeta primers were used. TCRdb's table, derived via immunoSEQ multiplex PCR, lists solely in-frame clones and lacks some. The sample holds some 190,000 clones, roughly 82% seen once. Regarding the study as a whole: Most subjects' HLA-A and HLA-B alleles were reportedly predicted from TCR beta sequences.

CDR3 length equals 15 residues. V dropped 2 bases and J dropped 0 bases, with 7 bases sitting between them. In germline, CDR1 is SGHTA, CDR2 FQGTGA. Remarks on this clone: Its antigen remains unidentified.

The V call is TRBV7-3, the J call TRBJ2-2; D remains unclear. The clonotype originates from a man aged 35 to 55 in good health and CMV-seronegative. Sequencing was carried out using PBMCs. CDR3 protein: CASSLGTANTGELFF. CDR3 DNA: TGTGCCAGCAGCTTAGGCACCGCGAACACCGGGGAGCTGTTTTTT.